The clone carrying this T cell receptor (beta chain) was counted only a few times. Antigen specificity is unknown. This entry comes from a study of T cell repertoires in cytomegalovirus infection. Study information: Well-studied HLA-B-restricted CMV epitopes were used in the study alongside recently identified HLA-C-restricted ones.

The trim removed 8 bases at V and 3 bases at J, leaving 9 bases unmatched. CDR3 size: 15 residues. Germline V gives CDR1 LGHNA, CDR2 YSLEER. TCRdb ran MiXCR on the reads and lists one entry per CDR3 protein. The sample yields about 830,000 distinct CDR3 sequences, about 30% seen once. Whole-study findings and limits: Dominating the ex vivo response were HLA-C-restricted CMV-specific TCR beta clonotypes.

This TCR was sampled from a human donor in good health (CMV status not recorded). Some clones in this sample may be carry-over from other donors' samples. This chain joins TRBV4-3 and TRBJ2-3; 9 bases fit TRBD2. The sequenced sample was cultured CD8+ T cells from PBMCs, obtained from culture after CMV antigen stimulation. In DNA form, the CDR3 reads TGCGCCAGCCAAGATAGCGGGGGTGGTACAGATACGCAGTATTTT. The encoded protein is CASQDSGGGTDTQYF.